The 26 T cell receptor beta chains below come from one sample, sequenced in a study of shared clonotypes between healthy human individuals. TCRdb keeps only in-frame clones here, not all; method: immunoSEQ multiplex PCR. The sample yields roughly 2,300,000 clones, 85% to 95% seen once. The sample was naive CD4+ T cells from PBMCs. Noted subset: CD45RA+ positively selected. These receptors all come from a man younger than 30 in good health. Some clones in this sample may be carry-over from other donors' samples.

The V and J genes are TRBV30 and TRBJ1-2, with D unresolved. Trimming pared 1 base from V and 0 bases from J, leaving 6 bases between. This CDR3 is built from 13 residues. Germline V lookup: CDR1 GTSNPN, CDR2 SVGIG (reference sequence). CDR3 DNA sequence: TGTGCCTGGAGTGCGGGCGCTAACTATGGCTACACCTTC. It yields the protein CAWSAGANYGYTF. The whole variable domain, filled in from reference TRBV30 and TRBJ1-2, reads SQTIHQWPATLVQPVGSPLSLECTVEGTSNPNLYWYRQAAGRGLQLLFYSVGIGQISSEVPQNLSASRPQDRQFILSSKKLLLSDSGFYLCAWSAGANYGYTFGSGTRLTVV.

J is TRBJ1-2 and V is TRBV19, with D possibly being TRBD1 (6 bases). Between the trimmed V and J ends, which lost 6 bases and 8 bases, there was a span of 16 bases. The CDR3 extends over 13 amino acids. Looked up from germline, CDR1 is LNHDA and CDR2 is SQIVND (reference sequence). Here the CDR3 DNA reads TGTGCCAGTAGCCAGACAGGCGTCGGGGGCTACACCTTC. Its protein is CASSQTGVGGYTF.

The V and J genes are TRBV7-6 and TRBJ2-1; D gene uncertain. The CDR3 is made up of 12 amino acids. In germline, CDR1 is SGHVS, CDR2 FNYEAQ. Trimming pared 2 bases from V and 8 bases from J, leaving 7 bases between. As DNA, the CDR3 is TGTGCCAGCAGCTTACGCGTTGATGAGCAGTTCTTC. Translating gives CASSLRVDEQFF.

The J gene is TRBJ2-1, the V gene TRBV6-5; TRBD2 agrees at 10 bases. There are 15 residues in the CDR3. CDR1 MNHEY and CDR2 SVGAGI come from the germline V gene. V was pared by 6 bases and J by 8 bases, with 10 bases of the junction left unmatched. This chain's CDR3 is CASSKREGLLDEQFF. In nucleotides, the CDR3 is TGTGCCAGCAGCAAGCGGGAGGGCCTCCTCGATGAGCAGTTCTTC.

The genes are TRBV11-3 and TRBJ2-5; TRBD2 matches 11 bases. The CDR3 has 19 residues. Germline-derived CDR1 and CDR2 are SGHNT and YENEEA. Trimming cost V 0 bases and J 5 bases; bases outside gene matches: 14. CDR3 residues: CASSLDLPTSGKDTETQYF. The CDR3, as DNA: TGTGCCAGCAGCTTAGATCTCCCGACTAGCGGGAAAGATACCGAGACCCAGTACTTC.

The CDR3 coding sequence is TGTGCCAGCAGCCTCCCCTCCGCGGGGGACACCTACGAGCAGTACTTC. This gives the protein CASSLPSAGDTYEQYF. V gene TRBV5-4 combines with J gene TRBJ2-7, with D possibly TRBD2 on 7 matching bases. The V and J ends lost 4 bases and 2 bases respectively, with 19 bases between them. This CDR3 contains 16 residues. Germline values: CDR1 SGHNT, CDR2 YYREEE (reference sequence).

This chain connects TRBV5-1 to TRBJ1-1; no reliable D call. This CDR3 has 14 residues. CDR1 SGHRS and CDR2 YFSETQ come from the germline V gene. V was pared by 0 bases and J by 1 base, with 7 bases between. The CDR3 nucleotides read TGCGCCAGCAGCTTGGGCAGCTCGAACACTGAAGCTTTCTTT. Translation gives CASSLGSSNTEAFF.

The CDR3 sequence: CASSLEARTGELFF. CDR3 bases: TGTGCCAGCAGCTTAGAAGCGCGCACCGGGGAGCTGTTTTTT. The rearrangement joins TRBV7-2 to TRBJ2-2; D call uncertain. The CDR3 sequence is 14 residues long. Looked up from germline, CDR1 is SGHTA and CDR2 is FQGNSA. Trimming stripped 1 base from V and 4 bases from J, with 7 bases between.

The rearrangement links TRBV7-9 to TRBJ2-3, with D possibly being TRBD2 (6 bases). This CDR3 is 14 amino acids long. Germline CDR1 SEHNR, CDR2 FQNEAQ (reference sequence). Trimming pared 6 bases from V and 1 base from J, leaving 11 bases between. The CDR3 coding sequence is TGTGCCAGCAGTTACGGGGGACGCACAGATACGCAGTATTTT. It encodes CASSYGGRTDTQYF.

The chain has TRBV7-3 and TRBJ2-1; D perhaps matches TRBD2 (5 bases). CDR1 SGHTA and CDR2 FQGTGA come from the germline V gene. Between the trimmed V and J ends, which lost 3 bases and 5 bases, there was a span of 11 bases. The CDR3 has 14 residues. CDR3 sequence (DNA): TGTGCCAGCAGCTTTGGCGGGCTGAACAATGAGCAGTTCTTC. It encodes CASSFGGLNNEQFF.

The J gene is TRBJ1-2, the V gene TRBV18; no firm D call. Trimming took off 2 bases at V and 6 bases at J, with 13 bases between the two ends. The CDR3 covers 14 residues. Per the germline V gene, CDR1 is KGHSH and CDR2 is LQKENI. DNA for the CDR3: TGTGCCAGCTCACCAACGGACGGGCAGCATGGCTACACCTTC. Amino acids: CASSPTDGQHGYTF.

This clone has just a few counts. V and J are TRBV18 and TRBJ2-5, with D hard to call. Trimming removed 4 bases at V and 7 bases at J, with 16 bases between. The CDR3 has 14 amino acids. The V gene's germline CDR1 is KGHSH and CDR2 LQKENI. In nucleotides, the CDR3 is TGTGCCAGCTCACTCCTGCCCACTAAGGCGACCCAGTACTTC. It translates to CASSLLPTKATQYF.

The chain combines TRBV7-8 with TRBJ2-5; 14 nucleotides line up with TRBD2. The germline CDR1 and CDR2 sequences are SGHVS and FQNEAQ. The CDR3 has 18 residues. The junction had 10 bases not matched to a gene; V was cut back by 2 bases and J by 5 bases. CDR3 DNA sequence: TGTGCCAGCAGCTTATCCAGACTAGCGGGAGGGCCACGGGAGACCCAGTACTTC. This encodes CASSLSRLAGGPRETQYF.

This chain joins TRBV5-1 and TRBJ1-1; 9 positions match TRBD1. The CDR3 contains 16 residues. Germline CDR1 is SGHRS and CDR2 is YFSETQ. The ends lost 4 bases at V and 7 bases at J; junction bases unmatched: 14. The DNA of the CDR3 is TGCGCCAGCAGCCATGGCCCCAGGGACAGGGAAGATGAAGCTTTCTTT. Protein sequence: CASSHGPRDREDEAFF.

The J gene is TRBJ1-5, the V gene TRBV28; D unresolved. CDR3 length equals 15 residues. The V and J ends lost 7 bases and 2 bases respectively, with 15 bases between them. Germline V gene lookup returns CDR1 MDHEN and CDR2 SYDVKM. CDR3 nucleotide sequence: TGTGCCAGCACCCACCTCCGGCAGGGCAATCAGCCCCAGCATTTT. This translates into CASTHLRQGNQPQHF. The full variable domain, its missing parts supplied by reference TRBV28 and TRBJ1-5, is DVKVTQSSRYLVKRTGEKVFLECVQDMDHENMFWYRQDPGLGLRLIYFSYDVKMKEKGDIPEGYSVSREKKERFSLILESASTNQTSMYLCASTHLRQGNQPQHFGDGTRLSIL.

The chain employs TRBV5-1 and TRBJ2-3, with D tentatively TRBD2 (6 bases). Trimming removed 0 bases from V and 6 bases from J, with 14 bases in between. Germline CDR1 reads SGHRS; CDR2 reads YFSETQ. The CDR3 runs 15 residues. CDR3 sequence reads: CASSLGAGGLDTQYF. The CDR3 coding sequence is TGCGCCAGCAGCTTGGGGGCAGGAGGGTTGGATACGCAGTATTTT. The full variable domain, its missing parts supplied by reference TRBV5-1 and TRBJ2-3, is KAGVTQTPRYLIKTRGQQVTLSCSPISGHRSVSWYQQTPGQGLQFLFEYFSETQRNKGNFPGRFSGRQFSNSRSEMNVSTLELGDSALYLCASSLGAGGLDTQYFGPGTRLTVL.

The chain links TRBV28 to TRBJ1-5; 9 bases agree with TRBD1. Germline V gives CDR1 MDHEN, CDR2 SYDVKM. V shed 6 bases, J shed 0 bases, and the junction held 9 bases outside the gene matches. The length of the CDR3 is 17 residues. This CDR3 reads CASRPGQGLYSNQPQHF. CDR3 bases: TGTGCCAGCAGACCGGGACAGGGCCTTTATAGCAATCAGCCCCAGCATTTT.

The V and J genes are TRBV6-4 and TRBJ2-2; 9 bases are shared with TRBD2. The V gene's germline CDR1 is MRHNA and CDR2 SNTAGT. The CDR3 length is 15 residues. V was clipped by 0 bases and J by 4 bases; unmatched bases: 0. CDR3 loop: CASSDSREGTGELFF. DNA of the CDR3: TGTGCCAGCAGTGACTCGCGGGAGGGCACCGGGGAGCTGTTTTTT.

About this clone: The sample carries other DNA sequences with the same CDR3. The chain is built from TRBV7-8 and TRBJ1-1; D remains unclear. The germline CDR1 and CDR2 sequences are SGHVS and FQNEAQ. Trimming took off 1 base at V and 1 base at J, with 4 bases between the two ends. The CDR3 is made up of 13 amino acids. CDR3 amino acids: CASSLVQNTEAFF. CDR3 nucleotides: TGTGCCAGCAGCTTAGTCCAGAACACTGAAGCTTTCTTT. Drawing the rest from reference TRBV7-8 and TRBJ1-1, the complete variable domain is GAGVSQSPRYKVAKRGQDVALRCDPISGHVSLFWYQQALGQGPEFLTYFQNEAQLDKSGLPSDRFFAERPEGSVSTLKIQRTQQEDSAVYLCASSLVQNTEAFFGQGTRLTVV.

This chain links TRBV5-4 with TRBJ2-3; TRBD1 matches at 7 bases. The germline gives CDR1 SGHNT, CDR2 YYREEE (reference sequence). The CDR3 extends over 16 amino acids. V gave up 4 bases and J gave up 3 bases; unmatched junction bases: 11. DNA for the CDR3: TGTGCCAGCAGCCCATATGACAGGGATGGAACAGATACGCAGTATTTT. It is translated as CASSPYDRDGTDTQYF.

Concerning this clone: Other DNA sequences from this sample encode an identical CDR3 as well. The chain recombines TRBV9 with TRBJ2-7; 8 bases agree with TRBD2. CDR3 length: 15 amino acids. Germline CDR1 and CDR2: SGDLS and YYNGEE. V shed 0 bases and J 3 bases; nucleotides not matched to a gene: 5. CDR3: CASSVGLAGNYEQYF. As DNA, the CDR3 is TGTGCCAGCAGCGTAGGGTTAGCGGGGAACTACGAGCAGTACTTC.

The V call is TRBV6-6, the J call TRBJ1-4; 12 nucleotides agree with TRBD1. CDR1 and CDR2 from the germline V gene are MNHNY and SVGAGI (reference sequence). The CDR3 length is 14 residues. V gave up 5 bases and J gave up 11 bases; unmatched junction bases: 6. CDR3 residues: CASSAGQGAVKLFF. CDR3 nucleotide sequence: TGTGCCAGCAGTGCGGGACAGGGGGCGGTGAAACTGTTTTTT.

V is TRBV28 and J is TRBJ2-5, with 9 nucleotides matching TRBD2. Unmatched junction bases numbered 2, after V lost 1 base and J lost 2 bases. The CDR3 runs 15 residues. CDR1 MDHEN and CDR2 SYDVKM come from the germline V gene. This CDR3 is CASSLYLAGQETQYF. As DNA, the CDR3 is TGTGCCAGCAGTTTATACCTAGCGGGACAAGAGACCCAGTACTTC.

The chain links TRBV18 to TRBJ2-3; 11 bases match TRBD2. Losses at the gene ends were 2 bases for V and 9 bases for J; bases not matched to a gene: 4. The germline CDR1 and CDR2 sequences are KGHSH and LQKENI. There are 14 residues in the CDR3. Here the CDR3 reads CASSPGTSGGTQYF. The CDR3 DNA reads as TGTGCCAGCTCACCAGGGACTAGCGGCGGGACGCAGTATTTT.

The chain has TRBV7-9 and TRBJ2-1, with 8 nucleotides matching TRBD2. This CDR3 contains 15 residues. The germline CDR1 and CDR2 sequences are SEHNR and FQNEAQ (reference sequence). The V and J ends lost 3 bases and 8 bases, in that order; junction bases with no gene match: 9. CDR3 loop: CASSLNSGSQHEQFF. The CDR3, as DNA: TGTGCCAGCAGCTTGAACAGCGGGAGTCAGCATGAGCAGTTCTTC.

The V and J genes are TRBV5-1 and TRBJ2-7; 9 nucleotides line up with TRBD2. The CDR3 length is 15 residues. CDR1 is SGHRS, CDR2 YFSETQ, per germline. The V and J ends lost 1 base and 5 bases, in that order; junction bases with no gene match: 7. CDR3 amino acids: CASSLLAGASDEQYF. In DNA form, the CDR3 reads TGCGCCAGCAGCTTGTTAGCGGGAGCCTCGGACGAGCAGTACTTC. The entire variable domain, with the rest obtained from reference TRBV5-1 and TRBJ2-7, is as follows: KAGVTQTPRYLIKTRGQQVTLSCSPISGHRSVSWYQQTPGQGLQFLFEYFSETQRNKGNFPGRFSGRQFSNSRSEMNVSTLELGDSALYLCASSLLAGASDEQYFGPGTRLTVT.